This T cell receptor (beta chain) was recovered during a study of blood T cell repertoires in COVID-19 (dated by TCRdb to 2020 to 2022). In terms of the full investigation: Collaborator samples came from the United States, Italy and Spain and covered acute and convalescent phases of COVID-19. The material from the prospective study consisted of cDNA or gDNA derived from T cells, B-cell-depleted T cells, or PBMCs. Deeply sampled blood TCRbeta repertoires from subjects exposed to, actively infected with, or recovered from COVID-19 were included in the dataset. The repertoires were released in a freely available public database intended as a resource for research on the immune response to SARS-CoV-2. The samples were drawn from two sources: the first 160 participants of the ongoing ImmuneRACE study, and 1,254 subjects contributed by 6 global collaborators. Sample metadata almost always included a de-identified subject ID, COVID-19 status, age in years and sex. Where HLA class I and class II types were available, the types were taken from metadata supplied by the sample provider, not from assay-based typing.

The immunoSEQ Assay, a bias-controlled multiplex PCR, was used to amplify TCRbeta CDR3 regions from genomic DNA. Processing in the source paper ran as follows. Within the assay, amplification of reference gene primers was used to estimate how many nucleated cells each sample contained. To quantify the absolute abundance of each unique TCRbeta CDR3 rearrangement, sequence reads were collapsed and filtered. Productive Simpson clonality was computed per sample as the square root of Simpson's diversity index over productive rearrangements. Imported from immuneACCESS, the table was reduced by TCRdb to in-frame sequences with V and J called. These copies leave out some clones; in studies compared against another copy, an unresolved V gene accounts for under half, and the cause of the remainder is not known. That table furnishes V, J and clone size, whereas the DNA furnished D and trimming. The sample table lists about 310,000 clones, roughly 89% of them with a count of one. The ten biggest clones cover 8% to 9.5% of the sample.

Details on this clone: Which antigen it targets is not known. One base away there is no much larger clone; base qualities are not given.

Study-level results and caveats: How much clinical and demographic metadata was included differed by source and by participant, and the metadata was provided uncurated.

In the prospective study, participants were about 18 to 95 years old, resided in 25 or so geographic areas of the United States, and were enrolled through a virtual design. In the prospective study, participants were assigned to cohorts based on the clinical history participants reported in a screening survey and a study questionnaire. Recovered participants in ImmuneRACE Cohort 3 were defined by two consecutive negative NP/OP PCR tests, clearance by a healthcare professional, or resolution of symptoms. In the prospective study, whole blood, serum and a nasopharyngeal or oropharyngeal swab were collected from each participant by mobile phlebotomists. Prospective study participants could optionally give additional blood draws and questionnaires over a roughly 2-month period. Before DNA extraction, blood samples from the prospective study were shipped at room temperature or frozen. V lost 7 bases and J lost 3 bases; the stretch between them is 12 bases long. CDR1 and CDR2 are read off the germline V gene as MDHEN and SYDVKM. The CDR3 numbers 13 residues from cysteine through phenylalanine. Only the CDR3 part of the read is kept: 39 bases, read in frame from the first base.

The sequenced material came from PBMCs or T cells enriched from blood (not recorded which). The source of this sequence is a woman aged 18 to 35 who had recovered from COVID-19. The chain is made from TRBV28 and TRBJ1-2; the best D guess is TRBD1, with 6 bases matching. The sequence in DNA is TGTGCCAGCACCCTGGGGGGGCACTATGGCTACACCTTC. Its product reads: CASTLGGHYGYTF.